This T cell receptor (beta chain) is from a study of blood T cell repertoires in COVID-19 (dated by TCRdb to the early 2020s). Context from the whole study: Samples from collaborators originated in the United States, Italy and Spain and spanned both the acute and convalescent phases of COVID-19. The material from the prospective study consisted of cDNA or gDNA derived from T cells, B-cell-depleted T cells, or PBMCs. Deeply sampled blood TCRbeta repertoires from subjects exposed to, actively infected with, or recovered from COVID-19 were included in the dataset. The repertoires were made available in a free public database intended to serve as a resource for research on the immune response to SARS-CoV-2. Samples were obtained from the ongoing ImmuneRACE study (first 160 participants) and from 950 to 1,500 subjects provided by 6 global collaborators. A de-identified subject ID, COVID-19 status, age in years and sex were almost always included in the sample metadata. Where available, HLA class I and class II types were taken from metadata supplied by the sample provider and were not determined by assay-based typing. The paper as a whole reports these results and caveats: Clinical and demographic metadata were provided uncurated, with the amount varying by source and participant.

Comment on this clone: This clone's antigen is unknown. No base-level quality is on record; no much larger clone is a single base apart.

Samples from volunteer blood donors who had recovered from COVID-19 were contributed by a second Seattle source. Whole blood was collected in K2EDTA tubes by collaborating institutions according to the institutions' own protocols. For TCRbeta analysis, collaborators shipped samples as frozen whole blood, isolated PBMCs, or DNA extracted from either of those sample types. The CDR3 goes from the cysteine to the phenylalanine over 14 residues. Solely the CDR3 DNA is kept, with 42 bases framed from the first base. The germline V gene yields SQVTM for CDR1 and ANQGSEA for CDR2. V and J lose 3 bases and 3 bases, and a span of 14 bases separates them. TCRbeta CDR3 regions were amplified from genomic DNA by means of the immunoSEQ Assay, a bias-controlled multiplex PCR. The study's processing was this. Within the assay, amplification of reference gene primers was used to estimate how many nucleated cells each sample contained. To quantify the absolute abundance of each unique TCRbeta CDR3 rearrangement, sequence reads were collapsed and filtered. Productive Simpson clonality was computed per sample as the square root of Simpson's diversity index over productive rearrangements. Drawn from immuneACCESS, this table holds only the in-frame rearrangements with V and J called that TCRdb kept. Clones are partly lost; checked studies trace under half to an unresolved V gene and leave the rest unexplained. Clone size and the V and J calls come from that table; the DNA yielded D and trimming. Within this sample are 250,000 to 350,000 clones, with about 90% of them counted one time only. Jointly, the top ten make up 2.2% of the sample.

The sequenced sample was peripheral blood. The chain is made from TRBV29-1 and TRBJ1-2; the D gene assignment is ambiguous. The source of this sequence is a woman in her 50s who had recovered from COVID-19. Here is the DNA: TGCAGCGTTGAGGACTTACCCCCGCACTATGGCTACACCTTC. It encodes CSVEDLPPHYGYTF.